This record covers a single TCR beta chain. The antigen it recognizes is unknown. No base-level quality is on record; no much larger clone is a single base apart. The sample comes from a study of blood T cell repertoires in COVID-19 (dated by TCRdb to between 2020 and 2021). Regarding the complete study: Samples from collaborators originated in the United States, Italy and Spain and spanned both the acute and convalescent phases of COVID-19. The samples were drawn from the first 160 participants of the ongoing ImmuneRACE study and from some 1,300 subjects provided by 6 global collaborators. A freely available public database, intended as a resource for researchers studying the immune response to SARS-CoV-2, is where the repertoires were released. Where available, HLA class I and class II types were taken from metadata supplied by the sample provider and were not determined by assay-based typing. The prospective study material was composed of cDNA or gDNA derived from T cells, B-cell-depleted T cells, or PBMCs. The dataset comprised deeply sampled blood TCRbeta repertoires from subjects exposed to, actively infected with, or recovered from COVID-19. Nearly every sample came with metadata listing a de-identified subject ID, COVID-19 status, age in years and sex. On the study overall, not on this receptor specifically: The quantity of clinical and demographic metadata differed by source and by participant and was supplied without curation.

The immunoSEQ Assay, a bias-controlled multiplex PCR, was used to amplify TCRbeta CDR3 regions from genomic DNA. The authors' analysis ran thus. Within the assay, amplification of reference gene primers was used to estimate how many nucleated cells each sample contained. Sequence reads were collapsed and filtered to measure the absolute abundance of every unique TCRbeta CDR3 rearrangement. For each sample, productive Simpson clonality was calculated by taking the square root of Simpson's diversity index across productive rearrangements. What TCRdb holds here is the immuneACCESS table cut down to in-frame rearrangements. Part of the clones is not present; checked against another copy, under half of the missing clones reflect an unresolved V gene, and the others are unexplained. V, J and clone size reflect that table, while D and trimming were determined from the DNA. The sample table holds over 25,000 clones, of which over 75% were seen once. The leading ten clones occupy around 10% of the sample.

Collaborating institutions collected whole blood in K2EDTA tubes following their own protocols. For TCRbeta analysis, collaborators shipped samples in one of three forms: frozen whole blood, isolated PBMCs, or DNA extracted from either of those sample types. V loses 3 bases, J loses 3 bases, and the germline ends lie 14 bases apart. As encoded in the germline V gene, CDR1 is KGHDR while CDR2 is SFDVKD. From cysteine to phenylalanine, the CDR3 is 15 amino acids long. Only the CDR3 region is kept as DNA, spanning 45 bases read in frame from base 1. The TCR sequence derives from a man aged 55 to 70 with acute or convalescent COVID-19. The sequencing sample was made of peripheral blood. The rearrangement combines TRBV24-1 with TRBJ2-7; a weak D assignment points to TRBD1 (5 bases agree). The CDR3 has the sequence CATSDTGANRYEQYF. The nucleotide sequence reads TGTGCCACCAGTGATACAGGAGCAAACCGCTACGAGCAGTACTTC.